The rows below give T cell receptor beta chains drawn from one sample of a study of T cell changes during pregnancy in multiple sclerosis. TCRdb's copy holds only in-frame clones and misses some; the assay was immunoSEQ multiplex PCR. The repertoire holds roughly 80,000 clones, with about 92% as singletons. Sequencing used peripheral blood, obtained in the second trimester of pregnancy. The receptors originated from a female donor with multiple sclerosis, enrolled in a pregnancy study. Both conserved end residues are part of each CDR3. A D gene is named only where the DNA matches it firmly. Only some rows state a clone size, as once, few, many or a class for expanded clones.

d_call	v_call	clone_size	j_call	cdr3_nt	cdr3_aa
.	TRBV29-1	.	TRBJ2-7	TGCAGCGTTGCCAGGGGTAGCGAGCAGTACTTC	CSVARGSEQYF
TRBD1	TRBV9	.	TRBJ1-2	TGTGCCAGCAGCGCGACCGGGACAGGGAATGGCTACACCTTC	CASSATGTGNGYTF
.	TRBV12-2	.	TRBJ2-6	TGTGCAAGTCGCACAAACCGCTCTGGGGCCAACGTCCTGACTTTC	CASRTNRSGANVLTF
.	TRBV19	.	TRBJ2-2	TGTGCCAGTAGTATTCGGGGTCCCCAAACCGGGGAGCTGTTTTTT	CASSIRGPQTGELFF
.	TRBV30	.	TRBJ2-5	TGTGCCTGGATGAGAGACAGAGGAGAGACCCAGTACTTC	CAWMRDRGETQYF
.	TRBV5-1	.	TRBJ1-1	TGCGCCAGCAGCTTGGGGCTCTCAGCCGGGGTCGGTGAAGCTTTCTTT	CASSLGLSAGVGEAFF
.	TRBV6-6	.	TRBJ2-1	TGTGCCAGCAGTTACTCGGGCCAACCGAGTGAGCAGTTCTTC	CASSYSGQPSEQFF
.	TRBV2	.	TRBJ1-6	TGTGCCAGCGTCGGCGACACTTATTCACCCCTCCACTTT	CASVGDTYSPLHF
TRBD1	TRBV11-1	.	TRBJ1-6	TGTGCCAGCAGCCTACCCACAGGGGTCGTCGGGAATTCACCCCTCCACTTT	CASSLPTGVVGNSPLHF
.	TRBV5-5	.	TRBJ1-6	TGTGCCAGCAGCTTAGGAGGGGACTATAATTCACCCCTCCACTTT	CASSLGGDYNSPLHF
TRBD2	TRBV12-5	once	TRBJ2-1	TGTGCTAGTGGTTTTGGTGGGGGGGATTACAATGAGCAGTTCTTC	CASGFGGGDYNEQFF
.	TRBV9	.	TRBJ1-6	TGTGCCAGCAGCGGGGCGTCCTATAATTCACCCCTCCACTTT	CASSGASYNSPLHF
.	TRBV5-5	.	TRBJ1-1	TGTGCCAGCAGCTCCTACGAGTTAGCCATGAACACTGAAGCTTTCTTT	CASSSYELAMNTEAFF
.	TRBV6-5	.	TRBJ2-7	TGTGCCAGCAGTTTCGCTCCCGGGTACGAGCAGTACTTC	CASSFAPGYEQYF
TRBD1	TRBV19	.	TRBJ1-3	TGTGCCAGTAGTGCAACTGAGGGACAGATCTCTGGAAACACCATATATTTT	CASSATEGQISGNTIYF
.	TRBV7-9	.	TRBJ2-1	TGTGCCAGCAGCTTAGTTTTAGGAGACCCCTACAATGAGCAGTTCTTC	CASSLVLGDPYNEQFF
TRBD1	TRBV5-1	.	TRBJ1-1	TGCGCCAGCAGCATTGGACAGGGCGGGTCGGACACTGAAGCTTTCTTT	CASSIGQGGSDTEAFF
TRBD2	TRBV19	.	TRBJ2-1	TGTGCCAGTAGTGGCTACACCCTAGCGGGGGACTACAATGAGCAGTTCTTC	CASSGYTLAGDYNEQFF
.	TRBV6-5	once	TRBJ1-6	TGTGCCAGCAGGGACTCCGGGACACTGTTTTCCCTCCACTTT	CASRDSGTLFSLHF
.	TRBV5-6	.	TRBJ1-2	TGTGCCAGCAGCTTGGGAGATAACTATGGCTACACCTTC	CASSLGDNYGYTF
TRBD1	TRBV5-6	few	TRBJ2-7	TGTGCCAGCAGCCCCCCCCCGGGGACAGGGGGCAAGGATGAGCAGTACTTC	CASSPPPGTGGKDEQYF
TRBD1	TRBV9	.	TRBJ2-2	TGTGCCAGCAGCGTAGTGTTTGCAGGGGGCGTCACCGGGGAGCTGTTTTTT	CASSVVFAGGVTGELFF
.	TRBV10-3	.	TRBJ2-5	TGTGCCATCAGTGAGTCGACGGGTTATATAAAGACCCAGTACTTC	CAISESTGYIKTQYF
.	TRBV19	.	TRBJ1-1	TGTGCCAGTAGTATGGGGCAGGGGAACACTGAAGCTTTCTTT	CASSMGQGNTEAFF
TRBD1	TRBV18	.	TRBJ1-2	TGTGCCAGCTCACCCCTAGACAGGGAGTATGGCTACACCTTC	CASSPLDREYGYTF
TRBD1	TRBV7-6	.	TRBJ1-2	TGTGCCAGCAGCTCGGGGGACAGGCAAAACTATGGCTACACCTTC	CASSSGDRQNYGYTF
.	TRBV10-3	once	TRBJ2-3	TGTGCCATCAGTGACCTGAGGAGCTCAGATACGCAGTATTTT	CAISDLRSSDTQYF
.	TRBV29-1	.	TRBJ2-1	TGCAGCTTCACAGGGATGGATGAGCAGTTCTTC	CSFTGMDEQFF
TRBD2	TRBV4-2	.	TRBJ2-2	TGTGCCAGCAGCCAAGGGTCTAGCGGGGGGGCCGGGGAGCTGTTTTTT	CASSQGSSGGAGELFF
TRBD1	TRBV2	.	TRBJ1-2	TGTGCCAGCAGCTTACAGGGGAACTATGGCTACACCTTC	CASSLQGNYGYTF
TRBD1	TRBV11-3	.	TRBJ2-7	TGTGCCAGCAGCTTAGTAGCCGGGACAGGGGCCCACGAGCAGTACTTC	CASSLVAGTGAHEQYF
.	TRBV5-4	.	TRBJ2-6	TGTGCCAGCAGCTTGAGACAGGCTAGCACTGGGGCCAACGTCCTGACTTTC	CASSLRQASTGANVLTF
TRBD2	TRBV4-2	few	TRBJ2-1	TGTGCCAGCAGCCAAGGGGGGATGTCCAGCGGGGGGGCTGATGAGCAGTTCTTC	CASSQGGMSSGGADEQFF
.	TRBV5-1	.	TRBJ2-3	TGCGCCAGCGGGACTAGCACAGATACGCAGTATTTT	CASGTSTDTQYF
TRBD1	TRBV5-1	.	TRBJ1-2	TGCGCCAGCAGCCCACCGGGACAGCTCTATGGCTACACCTTC	CASSPPGQLYGYTF
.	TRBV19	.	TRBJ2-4	TGTGCCAGTAGTGCGTTTGGAGAGCACGCCAAAAACATTCAGTACTTC	CASSAFGEHAKNIQYF
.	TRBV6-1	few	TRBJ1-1	TGTGCCAGCCGGACGGAATCCGTGGGGGCTGCTTTCTTT	CASRTESVGAAFF
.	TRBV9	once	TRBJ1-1	TGTGCCAGCAGCGCCACAGGGAAGAACACTGAAGCTTTCTTT	CASSATGKNTEAFF
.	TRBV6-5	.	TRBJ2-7	TGTGCCAGCAGATCCGGGACTCCCTACGAGCAGTACTTC	CASRSGTPYEQYF
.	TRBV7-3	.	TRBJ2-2	TGTGCCAGCAGCCCGTACACCGGGGAGCTGTTTTTT	CASSPYTGELFF
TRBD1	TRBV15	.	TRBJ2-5	TGTGCCACCAGCGGGGGACAGGGGCAAGAGACCCAGTACTTC	CATSGGQGQETQYF
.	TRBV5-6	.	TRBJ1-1	TGTGCCAGCAGCCAGGGACTTGGGCCCACTGAAGCTTTCTTT	CASSQGLGPTEAFF
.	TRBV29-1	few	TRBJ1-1	TGCAGCGCCCACGGGGGGTGGGCTGAAGCTTTCTTT	CSAHGGWAEAFF